This TCR beta chain was documented in a study of early stage breast cancer tumors. Study context: About 70% of the 16 invasive tumors were ER+, PR+ and HER2-.

In germline, CDR1 is MDHEN, CDR2 SYDVKM. The V gene lost 5 bases and the J gene lost 1 base, with 16 bases spanning the gap. There are 16 residues in the CDR3. About this clone: The antigen is not known.

Study-wide points: Tumor and normal breast were distinguished via blood comparison in about 90% of the 16 patients. Tumors had approximately 2.4-fold higher T cell density than normal breast.

Each sample had two DNA replicates, about 0.52 ug blood or around 1.4 ug tissue. TCRdb keeps only in-frame clones here, not all; method: immunoSEQ multiplex PCR. The table has around 31,000 clones, more than 65% seen once. Specimen: blood. This receptor was identified in a person aged 35 to 50 with breast cancer. The chain carries TRBV28 and TRBJ2-3; the D call may be TRBD1 or TRBD2 (7 bases each). The DNA for the CDR3 is TGTGCCAGCAGTCCTAGACAGGGAGGGCGCACAGATACGCAGTATTTT. Protein: CASSPRQGGRTDTQYF.